Each of the 21 T cell receptor beta chains below was sequenced from the same sample in a study of CD8 T cells in ankylosing spondylitis. TCRdb recomputed calls from the 5' RACE reads with MiXCR, one row per CDR3 protein. In the table there are nearly 250,000 distinct CDR3 sequences, roughly a third of which are singletons. Sample: blood, either unsorted or a sorted T cell fraction (not recorded which). Source of these receptors: a male donor with ankylosing spondylitis or in good health (not recorded which).

The chain links TRBV15 to TRBJ2-5; TRBD2 is a possible D gene (6 bases). CDR3 length: 16 amino acids. Trimming removed 0 bases from V and 4 bases from J, with 15 bases in between. The germline V gene has CDR1 LNHNV and CDR2 YYDKDF (reference sequence). The CDR3 protein is CATSREGDSLLETQYF. CDR3 coding DNA: TGTGCCACCAGCAGAGAAGGGGACTCCTTACTAGAGACCCAGTACTTC.

The chain links TRBV5-1 to TRBJ2-5, with a weak D call TRBD2 (6 bases). CDR1 and CDR2 (germline): SGHRS, YFSETQ. The CDR3 length is 12 residues. V lost 4 bases, J lost 13 bases, and 17 bases lay in between. The CDR3 coding sequence is TGCGCCAGCAGCGGGGACTTTGAGCTTTGGTACTTC. This sequence encodes CASSGDFELWYF.

This clonotype occurred a few times. The chain recombines TRBV4-2 with TRBJ2-1; tentatively, D is TRBD2 (6 bases). The V gene lost 2 bases and the J gene lost 8 bases, with 22 bases spanning the gap. This CDR3 is 17 amino acids long. Germline V CDR1 and CDR2: LGHNA, YNFKEQ. CDR3 sequence (DNA): TGTGCCAGCAGCCAATTTTCGGCTAGCGAAGTTAGGGATGAGCAGTTCTTC. Translation gives CASSQFSASEVRDEQFF.

The CDR3 is CSASGGDNEQFF. The CDR3 DNA is TGCAGTGCTAGCGGGGGGGACAATGAGCAGTTCTTC. The chain uses TRBV20-1 and TRBJ2-1; 8 positions match TRBD2. This CDR3 is built from 12 residues. Trimming took 3 bases from V and 5 from J; bases not matched to a gene: 0. Looked up from germline, CDR1 is DFQATT and CDR2 is SNEGSKA (reference sequence).

This clonotype was detected only once. This sequence joins TRBV25-1 and TRBJ2-1, with TRBD1 matching 7 bases. The CDR3 totals 13 residues. In germline, CDR1 is MGHDK, CDR2 SYGVNS. Trimming at V came to 4 bases and at J to 8 bases, leaving 5 bases not matched to a gene. The CDR3 reads CASSAGQSDEQFF. Here the CDR3 DNA reads TGTGCCAGCAGTGCGGGACAGAGCGATGAGCAGTTCTTC.

The chain uses TRBV20-1 and TRBJ2-1, with TRBD1 as a possible D gene (5 bases). The germline V gene encodes CDR1 DFQATT and CDR2 SNEGSKA (reference sequence). The CDR3 length is 14 residues. V was cut by 0 bases and J by 6 bases, with 12 bases left in between. DNA of the CDR3: TGCAGTGCTAGAGACCCTGGCAGGGCCAATGAGCAGTTCTTC. Its translation: CSARDPGRANEQFF.

This clonotype was observed a handful of times. CDR3 DNA sequence: TGTGCCAGCAGTCAGGGTTTGCGACAGGGGGAGACCCAGTACTTC. Protein sequence: CASSQGLRQGETQYF. The chain employs TRBV12-3 or TRBV12-4 and TRBJ2-5; 8 bases fit TRBD1. V gave up 5 bases and J gave up 5 bases; unmatched junction bases: 10. The CDR3 has 15 residues.

The chain combines TRBV20-1 with TRBJ1-1; 7 nucleotides match TRBD1. The V and J ends lost 7 bases and 1 base, in that order; junction bases with no gene match: 9. CDR1 is DFQATT and CDR2 is SNEGSKA in the germline V gene (reference sequence). The CDR3 length is 14 residues. DNA for the CDR3: TGCAGTGGGGTAGGGGGCAAAGGGAACACTGAAGCTTTCTTT. Amino acid sequence: CSGVGGKGNTEAFF.

This clonotype has more than one count but fewer than ten. The rearrangement links TRBV29-1 to TRBJ2-2; D might be TRBD2 (7 bases). The germline CDR1 and CDR2 sequences are SQVTM and ANQGSEA. CDR3 size: 14 residues. With 7 bases removed from V and 6 bases from J, the gap between germline ends came to 18 bases. The DNA for the CDR3 is TGCAGCGCCCCCGGGGAGGGGGAGTCCGGGGAGCTGTTTTTT. Translated, it gives CSAPGEGESGELFF.

The chain recombines TRBV20-1 with TRBJ2-7; D is ambiguous. From germline, CDR1 is DFQATT and CDR2 SNEGSKA (reference sequence). This CDR3 contains 12 residues. With 6 bases removed from V and 0 bases from J, the gap between germline ends came to 9 bases. The CDR3 region is CSAQTHSYEQYF. In DNA form, the CDR3 reads TGCAGTGCACAGACACACTCCTACGAGCAGTACTTC.

The V and J genes are TRBV12-3 or TRBV12-4 and TRBJ2-6; D remains ambiguous. The CDR3 is 16 amino acids. V was pared by 4 bases and J by 6 bases, with 16 bases between. This CDR3 is CASSWASLLVANVLTF. CDR3 in DNA: TGTGCCAGCAGTTGGGCGTCCTTGTTAGTGGCCAACGTCCTGACTTTC.

This clonotype was found a few times. Here the CDR3 DNA reads TGCAGTGCTAGAGATATGGGATTGAGGGGCCCCACCTACAATGAGCAGTTCTTC. It codes for CSARDMGLRGPTYNEQFF. This chain connects TRBV20-1 to TRBJ2-1, with D tentatively TRBD1 or TRBD2 (5 bases each). Germline lookup yields CDR1 DFQATT and CDR2 SNEGSKA (reference sequence). The CDR3 length is 18 residues. V was cut by 0 bases and J by 2 bases, with 20 bases left in between.

The chain joins TRBV12-3 or TRBV12-4 to TRBJ2-5, with a weak D call TRBD2 (6 bases). This CDR3 contains 17 residues. The germline V and J ends were trimmed by 1 base and 2 bases, with 17 bases remaining between them. The CDR3 loop reads CASSLVASKAGQETQYF. In nucleotides, the CDR3 is TGTGCCAGCAGTTTAGTGGCGTCAAAGGCGGGGCAAGAGACCCAGTACTTC.

The CDR3 DNA reads TGTGCCACCAGCAGAGCCGGGACTCTAGCCAAAAACATTCAGTACTTC. It specifies CATSRAGTLAKNIQYF. This chain uses TRBV15 with TRBJ2-4, with a tentative D call TRBD2 (6 bases). The V end lost 1 base, the J end lost 0 bases, and 10 bases lay between the germline ends. Germline loops: CDR1 LNHNV, CDR2 YYDKDF (reference sequence). The CDR3 spans 16 residues.

This clonotype showed up just a few times. The rearrangement uses TRBV29-1 and TRBJ1-2; possible D gene TRBD1, 5 bases. Germline assignment: CDR1 SQVTM and CDR2 ANQGSEA. V lost 2 bases and J lost 4, with 11 bases in between. CDR3 length: 13 residues. The CDR3 DNA sequence: TGCAGCGTTGAAAGCGGGACCTCCTATGGCTACACCTTC. Translated, it gives CSVESGTSYGYTF.

This clonotype was observed many times. The chain couples TRBV29-1 to TRBJ2-1; D possibly corresponds to TRBD2 (5 bases). Germline V gene lookup returns CDR1 SQVTM and CDR2 ANQGSEA. The V end lost 4 bases, the J end lost 2 bases, and 12 bases lay between the germline ends. The CDR3 loop spans 14 amino acids. CDR3 protein: CSVVGRVAYNEQFF. Here the CDR3 DNA reads TGCAGCGTTGTAGGGCGGGTGGCCTACAATGAGCAGTTCTTC.

This clonotype was seen just once. This chain links TRBV20-1 with TRBJ1-1; D possibly corresponds to TRBD1 (5 bases). The length of the CDR3 is 17 residues. Germline loops: CDR1 DFQATT, CDR2 SNEGSKA (reference sequence). With 0 bases removed from V and 6 bases from J, the gap between germline ends came to 23 bases. The chain's CDR3 is CSARDWSGPSVAAEAFF. The CDR3 coding sequence is TGCAGTGCTAGAGATTGGTCGGGACCCTCCGTTGCTGCTGAAGCTTTCTTT.

This clonotype was detected once. The chain carries TRBV20-1 and TRBJ2-2, with 10 positions matching TRBD2. V shed 6 bases, J shed 2 bases, and the junction held 6 bases outside the gene matches. Germline CDR1 is DFQATT and CDR2 is SNEGSKA (reference sequence). CDR3 size: 15 residues. The CDR3 DNA follows: TGCAGTGCGCCGGCTAGCGGGGGCAACACCGGGGAGCTGTTTTTT. As protein: CSAPASGGNTGELFF.

The chain uses TRBV4-2 and TRBJ2-5, with 13 nucleotides matching TRBD2. V trimming: 4 bases; J trimming: 1 base; junction bases outside the gene matches: 0. This CDR3 is built from 15 residues. Germline CDR1 reads LGHNA; CDR2 reads YNFKEQ. As DNA, the CDR3 is TGTGCCAGCAGCCGGACTAGCGGGGGCCAAGAGACCCAGTACTTC. Protein sequence: CASSRTSGGQETQYF.

This clonotype was picked up one time. The J gene is TRBJ1-1, the V gene TRBV27, with 7 bases aligning to TRBD1. This CDR3 has 14 residues. V gave up 5 bases and J gave up 2 bases; unmatched junction bases: 5. From germline, CDR1 is MNHEY and CDR2 SMNVEV (reference sequence). The CDR3 bases are TGTGCCAGCAGTCCCGGGACAGACAACACTGAAGCTTTCTTT. This codes for CASSPGTDNTEAFF.

The chain couples TRBV20-1 to TRBJ2-1, with D perhaps matching TRBD1 or TRBD2 (5 bases each). The CDR3 sequence is 15 residues long. Per germline, CDR1 DFQATT and CDR2 SNEGSKA (reference sequence). Trimming took off 0 bases at V and 3 bases at J, with 12 bases between the two ends. The chain's CDR3 is CSARDVEGSYNEQFF. The CDR3 region has the DNA TGCAGTGCTAGAGATGTCGAGGGGAGCTACAATGAGCAGTTCTTC.